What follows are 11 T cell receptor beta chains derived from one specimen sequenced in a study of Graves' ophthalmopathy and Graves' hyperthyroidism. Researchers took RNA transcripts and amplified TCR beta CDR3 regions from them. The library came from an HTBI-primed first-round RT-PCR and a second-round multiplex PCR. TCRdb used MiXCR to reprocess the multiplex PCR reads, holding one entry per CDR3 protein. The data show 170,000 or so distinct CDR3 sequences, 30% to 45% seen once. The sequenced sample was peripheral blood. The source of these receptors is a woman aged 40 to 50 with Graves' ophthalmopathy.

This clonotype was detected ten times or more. The CDR3 here is CASSSGLSNQPQHF. CDR3 DNA sequence: TGTGCCAGCAGCTCGGGACTTTCCAATCAGCCCCAGCATTTT. The chain has TRBV7-2 and TRBJ1-5, with a possible D match to TRBD1 (5 bases). The germline V gene encodes CDR1 SGHTA and CDR2 FQGNSA. Trimming left V 4 bases short and J 3 bases short, with 10 bases between. This CDR3 is built from 14 residues.

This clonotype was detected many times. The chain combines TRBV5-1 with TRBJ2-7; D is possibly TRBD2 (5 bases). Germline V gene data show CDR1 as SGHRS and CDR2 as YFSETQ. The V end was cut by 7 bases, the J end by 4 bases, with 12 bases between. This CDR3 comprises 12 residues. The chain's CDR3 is CASRSSGYEQYF. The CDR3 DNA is TGCGCCAGCCGATCGTCGGGGTACGAGCAGTACTTC.

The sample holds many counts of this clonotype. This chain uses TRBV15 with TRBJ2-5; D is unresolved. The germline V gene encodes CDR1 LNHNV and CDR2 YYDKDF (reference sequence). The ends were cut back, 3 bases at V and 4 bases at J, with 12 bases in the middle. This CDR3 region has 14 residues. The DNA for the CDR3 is TGTGCCACCAGCAGTAGCAGGTGGGGAGAGACCCAGTACTTC. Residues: CATSSSRWGETQYF.

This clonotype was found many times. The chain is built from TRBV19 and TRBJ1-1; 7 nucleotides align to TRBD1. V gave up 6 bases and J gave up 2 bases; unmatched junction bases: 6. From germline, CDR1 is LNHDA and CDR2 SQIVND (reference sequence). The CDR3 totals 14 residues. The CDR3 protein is CASRSTGSNTEAFF. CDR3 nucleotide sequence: TGTGCCAGTAGATCGACAGGGAGTAACACTGAAGCTTTCTTT.

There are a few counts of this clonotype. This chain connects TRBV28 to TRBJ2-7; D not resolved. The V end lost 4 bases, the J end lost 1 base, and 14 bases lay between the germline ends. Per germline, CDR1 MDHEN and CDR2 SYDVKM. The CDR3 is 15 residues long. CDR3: CASSSRSSPSYEQYF. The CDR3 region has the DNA TGTGCCAGCAGTTCCAGAAGTTCCCCTTCCTACGAGCAGTACTTC.

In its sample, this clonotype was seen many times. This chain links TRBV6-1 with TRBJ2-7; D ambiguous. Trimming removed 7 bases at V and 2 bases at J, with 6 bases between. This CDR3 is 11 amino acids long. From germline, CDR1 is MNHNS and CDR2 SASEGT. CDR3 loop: CASMATYEQYF. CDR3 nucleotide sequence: TGTGCCAGCATGGCCACCTACGAGCAGTACTTC.

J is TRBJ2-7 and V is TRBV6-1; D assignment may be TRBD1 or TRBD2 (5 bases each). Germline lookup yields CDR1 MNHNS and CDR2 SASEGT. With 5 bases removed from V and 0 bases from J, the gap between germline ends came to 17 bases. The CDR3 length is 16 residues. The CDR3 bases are TGTGCCAGCAGTCGACAAGGGACGGAAGCCTCCTACGAGCAGTACTTC. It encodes CASSRQGTEASYEQYF.

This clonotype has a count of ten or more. The CDR3 region has the DNA TGTGCCATCCAGGGTAGCGGGAGTGGGGAGACCCAGTACTTC. Protein product: CAIQGSGSGETQYF. This chain links TRBV27 with TRBJ2-5; 9 bases are a match to TRBD2. The J segment lost 5 bases and the V segment lost 10 bases, leaving 11 bases of the junction unmatched. Germline-derived CDR1 and CDR2 are MNHEY and SMNVEV (reference sequence). The CDR3 is 14 amino acids.

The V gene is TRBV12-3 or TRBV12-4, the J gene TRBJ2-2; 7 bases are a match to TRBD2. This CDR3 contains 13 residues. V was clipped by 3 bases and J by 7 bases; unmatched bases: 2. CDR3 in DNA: TGTGCCAGCAGTTTTGGGGGGGGCGGGGAGCTGTTTTTT. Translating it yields CASSFGGGGELFF.

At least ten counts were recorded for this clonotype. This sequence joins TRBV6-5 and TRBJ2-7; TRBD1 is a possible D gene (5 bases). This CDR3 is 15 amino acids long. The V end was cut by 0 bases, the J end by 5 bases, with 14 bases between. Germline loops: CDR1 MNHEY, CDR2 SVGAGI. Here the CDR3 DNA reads TGTGCCAGCAGTTACTCGGTCCAGGGCCGGGACGAGCAGTACTTC. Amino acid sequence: CASSYSVQGRDEQYF.

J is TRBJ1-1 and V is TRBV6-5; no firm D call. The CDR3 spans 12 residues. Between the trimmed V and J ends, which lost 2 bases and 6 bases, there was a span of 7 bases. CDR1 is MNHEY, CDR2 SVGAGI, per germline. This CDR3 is CASSYGSSEAFF. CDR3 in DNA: TGTGCCAGCAGTTACGGGAGCTCTGAAGCTTTCTTT.